These T cell receptor beta chains were read from a single sample in a study of T cell responses to AZD1222 COVID-19 vaccine. Measured with immunoSEQ multiplex PCR; TCRdb has only the in-frame clones, and not every one. Seen here are 200,000 to 300,000 clones, just over 90% observed once, and the top ten hold around 0.5%. This specimen consisted of peripheral blood, obtained on day 0 of AZD1222 vaccination. These receptors all stem from an adult in good health. CDR3s include the opening cysteine and the closing phenylalanine or tryptophan. D genes are given only for firm matches. Some rows mark clone size as missing; the rest say once, few, many or name a class of expanded clone.

NA,NA,TRBV5-1,TRBJ1-5,CASSLGDGGNQPQHF,TGCGCCAGCAGCTTGGGGGATGGGGGCAATCAGCCCCAGCATTTT
TRBD1,NA,TRBV5-1,TRBJ1-2,CASSSGTDYGYTF,TGCGCCAGCAGCTCCGGGACAGACTATGGCTACACCTTC
NA,NA,TRBV6-2/TRBV6-3,TRBJ2-4,CASSYSGNIQYF,TGTGCCAGCAGTTACTCGGGAAACATTCAGTACTTC
NA,NA,TRBV6-6,TRBJ2-7,CASSRDGPISYEQYF,TGTGCCAGCAGTCGCGACGGACCGATATCCTACGAGCAGTACTTC
NA,NA,TRBV7-9,TRBJ2-7,CASSLGDTLSEQYF,TGTGCCAGCAGCCTAGGGGACACCTTAAGCGAGCAGTACTTC
NA,NA,TRBV2,TRBJ1-1,CASSGTTNTEAFF,TGTGCCAGCAGCGGGACAACCAACACTGAAGCTTTCTTT
TRBD2,NA,TRBV7-9,TRBJ2-7,CASSLDGGLASYEQYF,TGTGCCAGCAGCTTAGACGGGGGACTAGCGTCCTACGAGCAGTACTTC
NA,NA,TRBV5-6,TRBJ1-2,CASSLSGRGYGYTF,TGTGCCAGCAGCTTATCAGGACGGGGCTATGGCTACACCTTC
NA,NA,TRBV11-1,TRBJ2-7,CASSPTPSYEQYF,TGTGCCAGCAGCCCGACACCATCCTACGAGCAGTACTTC
NA,NA,TRBV6-5,TRBJ2-2,CASTSPNTGELFF,TGTGCCAGCACCAGTCCGAACACCGGGGAGCTGTTTTTT
NA,NA,TRBV28,TRBJ1-3,CASSSTGSFGNTIYF,TGTGCCAGCAGTTCCACAGGGAGCTTTGGAAACACCATATATTTT
NA,NA,TRBV5-6,TRBJ1-4,CASSLATVNEKLFF,TGTGCCAGCAGCTTGGCGACAGTAAATGAAAAACTGTTTTTT
NA,NA,TRBV18,TRBJ1-2,CASSGDGNYGYTF,TGTGCCAGCTCAGGGGACGGAAACTATGGCTACACCTTC
NA,NA,TRBV3-1/TRBV3-2,TRBJ1-1,CASREKWKNTEAFF,TGTGCCAGCAGAGAGAAATGGAAAAACACTGAAGCTTTCTTT
NA,NA,TRBV9,TRBJ2-7,CASSAGWGYGYEQYF,TGTGCCAGCAGCGCAGGCTGGGGCTACGGCTACGAGCAGTACTTC
NA,NA,TRBV7-9,TRBJ2-2,CASSLPGGELFF,TGTGCCAGCAGCCTGCCGGGCGGGGAGCTGTTTTTT
TRBD1,NA,TRBV3-1/TRBV3-2,TRBJ1-2,CASSLWDSSGYTF,TGTGCCAGCAGCCTATGGGACAGCTCTGGCTACACCTTC
TRBD1,NA,TRBV20-1,TRBJ1-2,CSASPGTGTFGYTF,TGCAGTGCTAGTCCCGGGACAGGGACCTTTGGCTACACCTTC
NA,once,TRBV4-2,TRBJ1-1,CASSHNAENTEAFF,TGTGCCAGCAGCCATAACGCAGAGAACACTGAAGCTTTCTTT
TRBD1,NA,TRBV27,TRBJ1-1,CASSLGTGIMNTEAFF,TGTGCCAGCAGTCTCGGGACAGGGATTATGAACACTGAAGCTTTCTTT
TRBD2,NA,TRBV9,TRBJ2-3,CASSVGTSGGASTDTQYF,TGTGCCAGCAGCGTAGGGACTAGCGGGGGGGCAAGCACAGATACGCAGTATTTT
NA,NA,TRBV19,TRBJ2-2,CASSIGTNTGELFF,TGTGCCAGTAGTATCGGGACTAACACCGGGGAGCTGTTTTTT
NA,NA,TRBV15,TRBJ1-1,CATSRDKWGTEAFF,TGTGCCACCAGCAGAGATAAATGGGGCACTGAAGCTTTCTTT
NA,NA,TRBV4-3,TRBJ2-7,CASSQDQRGYYEQYF,TGCGCCAGCAGCCAAGATCAAAGGGGCTACTACGAGCAGTACTTC
NA,NA,TRBV28,TRBJ1-5,CASSSNNQPQHF,TGTGCCAGCAGTTCGAATAATCAGCCCCAGCATTTT
NA,NA,TRBV20-1,TRBJ2-1,CSAPTAGEQFF,TGCAGTGCTCCTACTGCGGGGGAGCAGTTCTTC
NA,NA,TRBV10-3,TRBJ1-3,CAIMEGSSGNTIYF,TGTGCCATCATGGAAGGGAGCTCTGGAAACACCATATATTTT
NA,NA,TRBV9,TRBJ2-7,CASSVAASTYEQYF,TGTGCCAGCAGCGTAGCAGCCAGCACCTACGAGCAGTACTTC
NA,NA,TRBV7-2,TRBJ1-5,CASSTLLGVYSNQPQHF,TGTGCCAGCAGCACACTTTTGGGGGTCTATAGCAATCAGCCCCAGCATTTT
NA,NA,TRBV5-1,TRBJ2-7,CASSLVLGQFSYEQYF,TGCGCCAGCAGCTTGGTCCTCGGGCAGTTCAGCTACGAGCAGTACTTC
NA,NA,TRBV14,TRBJ2-5,CASSPTGGFGTQYF,TGTGCCAGCAGCCCTACTGGGGGTTTCGGGACCCAGTACTTC
NA,NA,TRBV28,TRBJ2-1,CASSRTRGYNEQFF,TGTGCCAGCAGTCGGACGAGGGGGTACAATGAGCAGTTCTTC
NA,NA,TRBV5-1,TRBJ2-2,CASSLETAGELFF,TGCGCCAGCAGCTTGGAGACCGCCGGGGAGCTGTTTTTT
TRBD2,NA,TRBV3-1/TRBV3-2,TRBJ2-7,CASSLSSGSYEQYF,TGTGCCAGCAGCCTCTCTAGCGGGAGTTACGAGCAGTACTTC
NA,NA,TRBV29-1,TRBJ1-3,CSARGGDTIYF,TGCAGCGCCCGGGGCGGGGACACCATATATTTT
TRBD1,NA,TRBV3-1/TRBV3-2,TRBJ2-1,CASSPQGQGANEQFF,TGTGCCAGCAGCCCACAAGGACAGGGGGCAAATGAGCAGTTCTTC
NA,NA,TRBV2,TRBJ1-1,CASRKEGGMNTEAFF,TGTGCCAGCAGGAAGGAGGGGGGAATGAACACTGAAGCTTTCTTT
TRBD1,NA,TRBV27,TRBJ1-5,CASSSYNRGGQPQHF,TGTGCCAGCAGTTCCTATAACAGGGGCGGTCAGCCCCAGCATTTT
NA,NA,TRBV28,TRBJ2-2,CASSLYTRGGGELFF,TGTGCCAGCAGTTTGTACACACGGGGCGGCGGGGAGCTGTTTTTT
NA,NA,TRBV3-1/TRBV3-2,TRBJ2-7,CASSPLGTSAEQYF,TGTGCCAGCAGCCCACTGGGGACGAGCGCCGAGCAGTACTTC
TRBD1,NA,TRBV7-9,TRBJ2-6,CASSSDRVGANVLTF,TGTGCCAGCAGCAGTGACAGGGTTGGGGCCAACGTCCTGACTTTC
NA,NA,TRBV5-1,TRBJ2-2,CASSSPGARAGELFF,TGCGCCAGTTCGTCCCCAGGGGCACGGGCCGGGGAGCTGTTTTTT
NA,NA,TRBV6-2/TRBV6-3,TRBJ2-3,CASSYSLFRSTDTQYF,TGTGCCAGCAGTTACTCGCTTTTTAGGAGCACAGATACGCAGTATTTT
TRBD1,once,TRBV9,TRBJ1-1,CASSASDRAGTEAFF,TGTGCCAGCAGCGCCTCAGACAGGGCGGGAACTGAAGCTTTCTTT
NA,many,TRBV20-1,TRBJ1-1,CSASSGGITEAFF,TGCAGTGCTAGTTCCGGGGGGATCACTGAAGCTTTCTTT
NA,NA,TRBV27,TRBJ2-7,CASSLGSASYEQYF,TGTGCCAGCAGTTTAGGGTCGGCTTCCTACGAGCAGTACTTC
TRBD1,NA,TRBV19,TRBJ1-2,CASATGDYGYTF,TGTGCCAGTGCCACAGGGGACTATGGCTACACCTTC
NA,NA,TRBV7-2,TRBJ2-2,CASSSGPYTGELFF,TGTGCCAGCAGCTCGGGACCCTACACCGGGGAGCTGTTTTTT
NA,NA,TRBV20-1,TRBJ2-5,CSVGPETQYF,TGCAGTGTCGGACCGGAGACCCAGTACTTC
TRBD1,NA,TRBV19,TRBJ2-7,CASRPQGDSYEQYF,TGTGCCAGTAGACCGCAAGGGGACAGCTACGAGCAGTACTTC
NA,NA,TRBV21-1,TRBJ2-1,CASSRWGWSSYNEQFF,TGTGCCAGCAGCAGGTGGGGATGGAGCTCCTACAATGAGCAGTTCTTC
TRBD1,once,TRBV28,TRBJ1-5,CASKGTGPSGNQPQHF,TGTGCCAGCAAGGGGACAGGTCCGAGCGGCAATCAGCCCCAGCATTTT
NA,NA,TRBV6-2/TRBV6-3,TRBJ1-2,CASSYSGRADGYTF,TGTGCCAGCAGTTACTCGGGCAGGGCGGATGGCTACACCTTC
NA,NA,TRBV10-1,TRBJ2-7,CANGRLVFLEQYF,TGCGCCAACGGAAGACTAGTTTTTCTCGAGCAGTACTTC
TRBD1,NA,TRBV27,TRBJ1-1,CASSVTGDFVTAFF,TGTGCCAGCAGTGTGACAGGGGACTTCGTTACAGCTTTCTTT
TRBD1,once,TRBV19,TRBJ1-1,CASTLDRGYTEAFF,TGTGCCAGTACCCTCGACAGGGGCTACACTGAAGCTTTCTTT
NA,NA,TRBV2,TRBJ2-3,CASSYGGLTDTQYF,TGTGCCAGCAGTTACGGGGGTCTCACAGATACGCAGTATTTT
NA,NA,TRBV4-1,TRBJ2-7,CASSQVAGTGSYEQYF,TGCGCCAGCAGCCAAGTAGCCGGGACTGGCTCCTACGAGCAGTACTTC
TRBD1,NA,TRBV5-6,TRBJ2-1,CASSLVSLGQANYNEQFF,TGTGCCAGCAGCTTGGTAAGTTTGGGACAGGCAAACTACAATGAGCAGTTCTTC